The next 4 T cell receptor beta chains were all read from a single sample in a study of blood T cell repertoires in COVID-19. The repertoire was sequenced with immunoSEQ multiplex PCR; TCRdb's copy has only in-frame clones and lacks some. The data show roughly 250,000 clones, with around 87% seen just once and around 6.9% held by the top ten. The sequencing input was peripheral blood. The receptor source for this set is a man aged 60 to 69 who had recovered from COVID-19.

Remarks on this clone: Other DNA sequences in this sample translate to the same CDR3. The chain employs TRBV15 and TRBJ2-7; 8 bases are a match to TRBD2. V shed 6 bases, J shed 6 bases, and the junction held 10 bases outside the gene matches. There are 14 residues in the CDR3. Germline CDR1 LNHNV, CDR2 YYDKDF (reference sequence). The CDR3 DNA reads as TGTGCCACCAGACCGGGAGGGCTTCTAAGCGAGCAGTACTTC. This encodes CATRPGGLLSEQYF.

This chain connects TRBV11-2 to TRBJ1-1; TRBD1 aligns across 9 bases. CDR3 size: 14 residues. V lost 5 bases to trimming and J lost 5 bases; unmatched junction nucleotides: 6. CDR1 is SGHAT, CDR2 FQNNGV, per germline. Here the CDR3 DNA reads TGTGCCAGCAGCCGAAACAGGGGGCAGACTGAAGCTTTCTTT. Protein product: CASSRNRGQTEAFF.

This chain connects TRBV11-3 to TRBJ2-5, with 9 bases lining up with TRBD2. Per the germline V gene, CDR1 is SGHNT and CDR2 is YENEEA. This CDR3 comprises 17 residues. V lost 1 base, J lost 1 base, and 7 bases stayed unmatched. The CDR3 loop reads CASSLGGASGVQETQYF. CDR3 coding DNA: TGTGCCAGCAGCTTAGGAGGGGCTAGCGGGGTCCAAGAGACCCAGTACTTC.

V usage is TRBV13 and J usage is TRBJ1-6; 7 nucleotides match TRBD1. Unmatched junction bases numbered 2, after V lost 1 base and J lost 5 bases. This CDR3 contains 15 residues. Germline-derived CDR1 and CDR2 are PRHDT and FYEKMQ (reference sequence). CDR3 sequence: CASSLDRGNNSPLHF. The CDR3, as DNA: TGTGCCAGCAGCTTAGACAGGGGAAATAATTCACCCCTCCACTTT.